This T cell receptor (beta chain) was recovered during a study of T cells in Graves' hyperthyroidism and ophthalmopathy. TCR beta CDR3 region amplification was performed from RNA transcripts. The study used the HTBI primer set for a first-round RT-PCR of the TCR CDR3. TCRdb re-analysed the multiplex PCR reads in MiXCR, keeping a single row per CDR3 protein. The sample has about 520,000 distinct CDR3 sequences, around 22% seen once. Findings and caveats of the study: Separating ophthalmopathy from stable hyperthyroidism was achieved by a 13 V-J model. The blood repertoire included most of the expanded thyroid clonotypes above 0.001.

The junction had 6 bases not matched to a gene; V was cut back by 7 bases and J by 3 bases. Germline V gene lookup returns CDR1 LNHDA and CDR2 SQIVND (reference sequence). The CDR3 covers 14 residues. This clonotype was recorded many times. Its antigen remains unknown. Clinical Activity Scores of at least 3, NOSPECS grades of at least 4 and durations under 3 months characterized ophthalmopathy patients. The receptor was isolated from a woman in her 30s with Graves' ophthalmopathy. Sequenced sample: blood. The gene calls are TRBV19 and TRBJ2-4; 7 nucleotides agree with TRBD1. This CDR3 reads CASTVTGSKNIQYF. CDR3 DNA: TGTGCCAGTACCGTGACAGGGAGCAAAAACATTCAGTACTTC.